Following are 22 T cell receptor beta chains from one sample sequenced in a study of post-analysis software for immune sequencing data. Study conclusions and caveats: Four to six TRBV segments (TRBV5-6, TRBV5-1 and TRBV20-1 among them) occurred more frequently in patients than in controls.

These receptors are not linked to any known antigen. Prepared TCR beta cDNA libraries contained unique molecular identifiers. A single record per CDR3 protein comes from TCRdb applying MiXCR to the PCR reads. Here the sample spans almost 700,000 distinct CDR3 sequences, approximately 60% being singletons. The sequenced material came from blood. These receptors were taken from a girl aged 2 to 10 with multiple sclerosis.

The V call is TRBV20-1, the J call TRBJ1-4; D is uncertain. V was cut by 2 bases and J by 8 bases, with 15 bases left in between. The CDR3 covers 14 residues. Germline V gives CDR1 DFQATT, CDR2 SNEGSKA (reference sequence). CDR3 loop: CSARPSPKEEKLFF. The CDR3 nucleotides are TGCAGTGCTAGACCCAGCCCTAAGGAGGAAAAACTGTTTTTT.

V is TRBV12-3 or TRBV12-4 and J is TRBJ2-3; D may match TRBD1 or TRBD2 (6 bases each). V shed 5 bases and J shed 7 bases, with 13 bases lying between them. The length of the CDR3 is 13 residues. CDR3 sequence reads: CASSQNRDYTQYF. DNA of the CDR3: TGTGCCAGCAGTCAAAACAGGGACTATACGCAGTATTTT.

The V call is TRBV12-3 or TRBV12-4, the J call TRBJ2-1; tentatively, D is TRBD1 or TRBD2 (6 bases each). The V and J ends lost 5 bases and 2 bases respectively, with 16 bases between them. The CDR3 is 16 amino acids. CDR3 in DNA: TGTGCCAGCAGTCCCCACGTCGGGGGCGCCTACAATGAGCAGTTCTTC. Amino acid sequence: CASSPHVGGAYNEQFF.

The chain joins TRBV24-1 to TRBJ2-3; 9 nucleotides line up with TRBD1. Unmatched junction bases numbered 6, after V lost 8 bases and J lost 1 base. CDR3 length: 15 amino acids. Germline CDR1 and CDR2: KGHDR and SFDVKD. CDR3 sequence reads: CATTGTGTGTDTQYF. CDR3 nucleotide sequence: TGTGCCACCACCGGGACAGGGACCGGCACAGATACGCAGTATTTT.

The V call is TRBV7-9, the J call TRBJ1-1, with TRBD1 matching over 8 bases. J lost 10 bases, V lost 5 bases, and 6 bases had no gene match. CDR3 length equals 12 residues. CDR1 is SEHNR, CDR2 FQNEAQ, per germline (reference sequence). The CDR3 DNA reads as TGTGCCAGCAGCGCACAGGGGGGAGGAGCTTTCTTT. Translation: CASSAQGGGAFF.

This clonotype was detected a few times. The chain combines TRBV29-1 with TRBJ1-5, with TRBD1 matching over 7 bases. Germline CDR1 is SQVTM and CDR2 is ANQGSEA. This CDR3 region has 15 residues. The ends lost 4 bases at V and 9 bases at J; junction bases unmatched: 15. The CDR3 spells CSVGETTGPGGPQHF. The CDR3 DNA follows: TGCAGCGTTGGAGAAACGACAGGGCCCGGGGGGCCCCAGCATTTT.

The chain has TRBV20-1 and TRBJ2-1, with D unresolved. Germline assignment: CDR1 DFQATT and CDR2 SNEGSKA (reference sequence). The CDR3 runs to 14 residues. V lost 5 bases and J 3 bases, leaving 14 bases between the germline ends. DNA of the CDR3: TGCAGTGCTCCCGACCCGAACAACTACAATGAGCAGTTCTTC. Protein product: CSAPDPNNYNEQFF.

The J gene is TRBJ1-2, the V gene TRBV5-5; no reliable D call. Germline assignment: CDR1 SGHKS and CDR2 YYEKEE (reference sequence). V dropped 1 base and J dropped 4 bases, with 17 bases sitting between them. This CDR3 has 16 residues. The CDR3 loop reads CASSLILSGSLYGYTF. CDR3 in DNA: TGTGCCAGCAGCTTGATACTGTCGGGTAGTCTCTATGGCTACACCTTC.

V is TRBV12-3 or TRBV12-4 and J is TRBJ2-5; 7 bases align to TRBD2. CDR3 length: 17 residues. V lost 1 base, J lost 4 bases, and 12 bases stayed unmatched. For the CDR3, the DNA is TGTGCCAGCAGTTTAGGCCCCTGGGCGGGGGTAGGAGAGACCCAGTACTTC. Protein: CASSLGPWAGVGETQYF.

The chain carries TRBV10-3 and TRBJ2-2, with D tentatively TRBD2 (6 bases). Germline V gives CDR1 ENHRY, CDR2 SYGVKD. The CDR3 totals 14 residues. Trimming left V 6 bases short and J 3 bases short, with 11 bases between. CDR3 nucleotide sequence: TGTGCCATCAGAACCGGGACTGACACCGGGGAGCTGTTTTTT. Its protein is CAIRTGTDTGELFF.

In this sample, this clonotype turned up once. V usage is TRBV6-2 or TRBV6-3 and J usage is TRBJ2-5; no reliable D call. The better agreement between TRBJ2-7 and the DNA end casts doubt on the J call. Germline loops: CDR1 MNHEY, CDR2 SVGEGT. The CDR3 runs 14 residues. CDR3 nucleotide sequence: TGTGCCAGCAACTACGGTCCCTGGGGCTACGAGCAGTACTTC. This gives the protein CASNYGPWGYEQYF.

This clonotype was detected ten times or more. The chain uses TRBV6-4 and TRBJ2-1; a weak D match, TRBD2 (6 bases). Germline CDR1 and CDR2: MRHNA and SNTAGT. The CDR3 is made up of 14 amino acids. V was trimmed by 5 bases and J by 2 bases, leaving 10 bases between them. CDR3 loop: CASSPGGTYNEQFF. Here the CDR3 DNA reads TGTGCCAGCAGTCCGGGCGGGACCTACAATGAGCAGTTCTTC.

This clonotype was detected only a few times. The CDR3 nucleotides are TGTGCCAGCAGGAGGACAGCCCTCACAGATACGCAGTATTTT. It is translated as CASRRTALTDTQYF. The rearrangement joins TRBV12-3 or TRBV12-4 to TRBJ2-3; weak D call: TRBD1 (6 bases). The length of the CDR3 is 14 residues. V shed 6 bases and J shed 2 bases, with 12 bases lying between them.

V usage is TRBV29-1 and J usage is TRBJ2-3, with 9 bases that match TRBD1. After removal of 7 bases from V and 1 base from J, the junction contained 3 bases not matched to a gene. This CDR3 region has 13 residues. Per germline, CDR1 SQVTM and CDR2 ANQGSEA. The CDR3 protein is CSAGQGRTDTQYF. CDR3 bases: TGCAGCGCCGGACAGGGGCGCACAGATACGCAGTATTTT.

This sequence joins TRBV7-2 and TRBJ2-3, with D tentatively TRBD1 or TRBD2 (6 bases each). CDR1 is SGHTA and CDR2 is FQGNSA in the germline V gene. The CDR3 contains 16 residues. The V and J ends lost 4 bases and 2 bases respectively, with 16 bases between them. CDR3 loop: CASSSLGGRSTDTQYF. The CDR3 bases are TGTGCCAGCAGCTCCCTTGGGGGGCGGTCCACAGATACGCAGTATTTT.

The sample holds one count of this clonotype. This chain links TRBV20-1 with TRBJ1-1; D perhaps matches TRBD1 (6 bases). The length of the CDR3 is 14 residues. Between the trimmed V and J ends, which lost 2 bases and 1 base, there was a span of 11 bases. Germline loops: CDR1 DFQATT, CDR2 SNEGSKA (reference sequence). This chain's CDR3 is CSARIGGGNTEAFF. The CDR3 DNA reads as TGCAGTGCTAGAATAGGAGGGGGGAACACTGAAGCTTTCTTT.

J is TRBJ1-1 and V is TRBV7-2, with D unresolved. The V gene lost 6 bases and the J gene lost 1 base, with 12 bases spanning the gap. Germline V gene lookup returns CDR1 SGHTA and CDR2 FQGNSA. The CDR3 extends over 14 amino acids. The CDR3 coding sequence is TGTGCCAGCAGGGCCTTCGTTGCGAACACTGAAGCTTTCTTT. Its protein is CASRAFVANTEAFF.

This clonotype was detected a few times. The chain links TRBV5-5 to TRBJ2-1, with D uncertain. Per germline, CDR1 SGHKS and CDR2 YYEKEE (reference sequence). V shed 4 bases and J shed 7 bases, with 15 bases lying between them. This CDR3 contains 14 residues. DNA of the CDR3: TGTGCCAGCAGCCTGCTGTGGGAACGGAATGAGCAGTTCTTC. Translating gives CASSLLWERNEQFF.

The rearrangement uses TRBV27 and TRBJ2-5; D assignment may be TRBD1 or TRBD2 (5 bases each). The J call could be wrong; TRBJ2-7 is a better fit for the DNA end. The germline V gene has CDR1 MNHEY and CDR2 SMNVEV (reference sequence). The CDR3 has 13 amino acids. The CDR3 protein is CASSLVPGTEQYF. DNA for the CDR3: TGTGCCAGCAGTTTAGTCCCAGGGACCGAGCAGTACTTC.

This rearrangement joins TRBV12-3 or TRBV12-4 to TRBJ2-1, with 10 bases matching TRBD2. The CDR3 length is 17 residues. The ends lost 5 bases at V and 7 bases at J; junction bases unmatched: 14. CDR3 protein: CASSRLAGTSEGNEQFF. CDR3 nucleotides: TGTGCCAGCAGTCGACTAGCCGGGACTAGCGAGGGAAATGAGCAGTTCTTC.

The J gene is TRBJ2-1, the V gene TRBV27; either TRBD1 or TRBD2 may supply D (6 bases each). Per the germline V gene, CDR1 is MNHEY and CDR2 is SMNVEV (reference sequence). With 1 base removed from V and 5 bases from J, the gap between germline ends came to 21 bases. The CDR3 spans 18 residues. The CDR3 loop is CASSLYGRGLLGNNEQFF. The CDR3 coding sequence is TGTGCCAGCAGTTTATATGGCAGGGGACTCCTGGGCAACAATGAGCAGTTCTTC.

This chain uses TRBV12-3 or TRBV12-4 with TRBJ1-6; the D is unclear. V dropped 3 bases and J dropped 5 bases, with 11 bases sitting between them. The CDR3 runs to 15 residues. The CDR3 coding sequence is TGTGCCAGCAGTTTTGGGCAGGCCCATAATTCACCCCTCCACTTT. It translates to CASSFGQAHNSPLHF.